The sample holds many counts of the clone carrying this T cell receptor (beta chain). Its target is unknown. The sample comes from a study of T-cell reconstitution after alpha-beta-depleted transplantation in children. The study, taken as a whole, reports: By one year post-transplant, T-cell counts and diversity largely arose from T cells that were newly produced.

This CDR3 comprises 14 residues. V dropped 3 bases and J dropped 6; count of bases not matched to a gene: 6. Germline assignment: CDR1 LGHNA and CDR2 YNFKEQ. It was with unique molecular identifiers that the TCRbeta library was prepared. TCRdb analysed the PCR reads with MiXCR anew, one entry per CDR3 protein. The sample holds some 300,000 distinct CDR3 sequences, nearly 8% seen once. This sequence was found in a female patient between 2 and 15 years old who had a stem cell transplant for Fanconi anemia, so the T cells may come from the graft donor. The chain is built from TRBV4-2 and TRBJ2-3, with 7 bases matching TRBD2. This sample comprised peripheral blood, obtained 360 days after TCRalphabeta/CD19-depleted stem cell transplant. The CDR3 nucleotides are TGTGCCAGCAGCCACGGACTAGATAGCGATACGCAGTATTTT. Its translation is CASSHGLDSDTQYF.